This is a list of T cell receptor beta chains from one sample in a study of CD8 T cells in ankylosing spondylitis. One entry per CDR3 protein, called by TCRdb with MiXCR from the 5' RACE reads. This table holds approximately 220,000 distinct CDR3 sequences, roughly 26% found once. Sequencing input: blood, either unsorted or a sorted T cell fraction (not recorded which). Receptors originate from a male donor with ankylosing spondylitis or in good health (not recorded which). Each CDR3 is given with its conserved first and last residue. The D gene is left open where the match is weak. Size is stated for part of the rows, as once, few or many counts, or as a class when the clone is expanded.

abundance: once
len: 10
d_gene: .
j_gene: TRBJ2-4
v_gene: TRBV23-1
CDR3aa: CASSEDIQYF
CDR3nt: TGCGCCAGCAGTGAGGACATTCAGTACTTC

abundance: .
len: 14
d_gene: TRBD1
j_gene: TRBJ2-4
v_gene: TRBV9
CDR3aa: CASSKSGTGNIQYF
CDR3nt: TGTGCCAGCAGCAAGTCCGGGACAGGAAACATTCAGTACTTC

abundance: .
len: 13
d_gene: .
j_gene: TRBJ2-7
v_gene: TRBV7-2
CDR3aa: CASSSMQGYEQYF
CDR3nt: TGTGCCAGCAGCTCCATGCAGGGGTACGAGCAGTACTTC

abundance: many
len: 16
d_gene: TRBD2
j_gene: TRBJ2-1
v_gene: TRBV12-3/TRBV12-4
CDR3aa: CASSRVAGGRGNEQFF
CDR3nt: TGTGCCAGCAGTCGGGTTGCGGGAGGGCGGGGGAATGAGCAGTTCTTC

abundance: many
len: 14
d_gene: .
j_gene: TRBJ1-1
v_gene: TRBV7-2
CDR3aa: CASSLLGMNTEAFF
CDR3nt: TGTGCCAGCAGCTTACTCGGTATGAACACTGAAGCTTTCTTT

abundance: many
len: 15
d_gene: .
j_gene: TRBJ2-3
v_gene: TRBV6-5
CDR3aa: CASSYLPGGTDTQYF
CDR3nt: TGTGCCAGCAGTTACCTTCCAGGGGGCACAGATACGCAGTATTTT

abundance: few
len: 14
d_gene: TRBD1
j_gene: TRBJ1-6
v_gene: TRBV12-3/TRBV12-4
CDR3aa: CASTETGWDSPLHF
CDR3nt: TGTGCCAGCACCGAGACAGGGTGGGATTCACCCCTCCACTTT

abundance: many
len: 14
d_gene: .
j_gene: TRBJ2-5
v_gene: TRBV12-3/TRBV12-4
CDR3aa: CASTLGGSQETQYF
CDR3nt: TGTGCCAGCACCCTCGGAGGGTCCCAAGAGACCCAGTACTTC

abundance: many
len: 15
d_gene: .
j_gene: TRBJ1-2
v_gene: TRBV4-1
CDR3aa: CASSQIHQGSKGYTF
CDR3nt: TGCGCCAGCAGCCAAATCCATCAGGGGTCGAAAGGCTACACCTTC

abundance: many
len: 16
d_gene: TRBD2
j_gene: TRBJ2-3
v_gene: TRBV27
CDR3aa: CASSSEWTSGGDTQYF
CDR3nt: TGTGCCAGCAGCTCCGAATGGACTAGCGGGGGAGATACGCAGTATTTT

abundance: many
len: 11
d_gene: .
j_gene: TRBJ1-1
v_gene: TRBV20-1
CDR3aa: CSARVDTEAFF
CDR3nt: TGCAGTGCTAGAGTGGACACTGAAGCTTTCTTT

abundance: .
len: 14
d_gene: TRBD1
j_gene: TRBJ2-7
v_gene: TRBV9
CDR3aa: CASSVVGQGTEQYF
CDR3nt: TGTGCCAGCAGCGTAGTGGGACAGGGGACCGAGCAGTACTTC

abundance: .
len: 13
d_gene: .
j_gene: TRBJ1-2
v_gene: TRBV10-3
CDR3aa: CAISDRGGYGYTF
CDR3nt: TGTGCCATCAGTGATCGAGGGGGCTATGGCTACACCTTC

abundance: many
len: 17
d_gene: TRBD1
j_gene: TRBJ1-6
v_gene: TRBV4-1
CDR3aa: CASSQDMGTGDNSPLHF
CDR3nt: TGCGCCAGCAGCCAAGATATGGGGACAGGGGATAATTCACCCCTCCACTTT

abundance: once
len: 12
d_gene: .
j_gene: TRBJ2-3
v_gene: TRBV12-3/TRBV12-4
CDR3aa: CASGGRADTQYF
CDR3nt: TGTGCCAGCGGCGGTAGAGCAGATACGCAGTATTTT

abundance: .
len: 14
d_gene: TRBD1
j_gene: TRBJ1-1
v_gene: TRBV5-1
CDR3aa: CASSLRTGGTEAFF
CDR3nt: TGCGCCAGCAGCTTGAGGACAGGGGGCACTGAAGCTTTCTTT

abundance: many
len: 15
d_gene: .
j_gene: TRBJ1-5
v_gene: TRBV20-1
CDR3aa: CSARDHSVSNQPQHF
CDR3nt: TGCAGTGCTAGAGATCACAGCGTTAGCAATCAGCCCCAGCATTTT

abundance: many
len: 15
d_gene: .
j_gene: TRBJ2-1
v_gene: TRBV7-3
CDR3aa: CASSYQDNPGAEQFF
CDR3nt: TGTGCCAGCAGCTACCAAGACAATCCTGGAGCTGAGCAGTTCTTC

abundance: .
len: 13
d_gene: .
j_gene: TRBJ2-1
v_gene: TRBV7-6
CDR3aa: CASRAGEGNEQFF
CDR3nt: TGTGCCAGCAGGGCAGGGGAAGGCAATGAGCAGTTCTTC

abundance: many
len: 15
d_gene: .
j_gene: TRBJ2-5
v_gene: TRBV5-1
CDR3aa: CASSLRTAYQETQYF
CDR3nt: TGCGCCAGCAGCTTGCGGACAGCGTACCAAGAGACCCAGTACTTC

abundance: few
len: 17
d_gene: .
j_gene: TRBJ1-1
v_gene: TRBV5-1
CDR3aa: CASSQAGGLGMNTEAFF
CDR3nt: TGCGCCAGCAGCCAAGCAGGCGGCCTGGGCATGAACACTGAAGCTTTCTTT

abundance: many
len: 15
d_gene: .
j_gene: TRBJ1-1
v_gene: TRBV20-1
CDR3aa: CSARDRIFSNTEAFF
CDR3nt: TGCAGTGCTAGAGATCGGATCTTTTCCAACACTGAAGCTTTCTTT